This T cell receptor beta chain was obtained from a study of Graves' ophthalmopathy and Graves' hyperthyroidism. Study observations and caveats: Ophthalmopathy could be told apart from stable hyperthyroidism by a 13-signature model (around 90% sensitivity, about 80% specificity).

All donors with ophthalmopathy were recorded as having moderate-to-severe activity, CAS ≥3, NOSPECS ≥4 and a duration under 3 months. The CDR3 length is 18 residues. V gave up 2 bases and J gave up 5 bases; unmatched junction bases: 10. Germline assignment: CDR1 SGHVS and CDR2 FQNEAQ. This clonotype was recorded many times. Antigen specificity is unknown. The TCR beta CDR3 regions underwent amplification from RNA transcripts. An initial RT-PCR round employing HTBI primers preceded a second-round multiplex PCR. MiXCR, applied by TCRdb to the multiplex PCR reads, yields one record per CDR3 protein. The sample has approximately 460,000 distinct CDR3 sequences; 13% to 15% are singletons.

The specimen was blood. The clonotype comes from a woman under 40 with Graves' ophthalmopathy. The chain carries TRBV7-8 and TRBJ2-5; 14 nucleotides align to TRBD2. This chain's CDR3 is CASSLTGLAGAPRETQYF. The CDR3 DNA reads TGTGCCAGCAGCTTAACGGGACTAGCGGGGGCCCCGCGGGAGACCCAGTACTTC.